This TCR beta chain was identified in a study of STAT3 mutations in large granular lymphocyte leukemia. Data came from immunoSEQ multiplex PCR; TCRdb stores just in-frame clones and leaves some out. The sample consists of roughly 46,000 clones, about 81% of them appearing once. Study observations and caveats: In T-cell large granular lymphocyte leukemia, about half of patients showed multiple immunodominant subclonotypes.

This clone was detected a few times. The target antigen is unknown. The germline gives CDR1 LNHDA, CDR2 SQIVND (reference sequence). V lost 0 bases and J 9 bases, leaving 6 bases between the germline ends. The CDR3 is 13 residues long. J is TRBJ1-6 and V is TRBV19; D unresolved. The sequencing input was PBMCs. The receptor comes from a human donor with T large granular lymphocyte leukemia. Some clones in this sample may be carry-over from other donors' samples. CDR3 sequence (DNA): TGTGCCAGTAGTATAGAGAAGAGTTCACCCCTCCACTTT. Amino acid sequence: CASSIEKSSPLHF.